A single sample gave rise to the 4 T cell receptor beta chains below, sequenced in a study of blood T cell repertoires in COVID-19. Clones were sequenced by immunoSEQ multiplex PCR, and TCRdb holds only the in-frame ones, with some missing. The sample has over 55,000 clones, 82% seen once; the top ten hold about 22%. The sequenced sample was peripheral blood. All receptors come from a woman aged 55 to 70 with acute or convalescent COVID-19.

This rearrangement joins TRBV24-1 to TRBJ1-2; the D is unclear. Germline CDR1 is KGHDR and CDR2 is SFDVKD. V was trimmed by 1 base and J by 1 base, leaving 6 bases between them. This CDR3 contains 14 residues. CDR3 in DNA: TGTGCCACCAGTGATTTATCCAGTAACTATGGCTACACCTTC. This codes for CATSDLSSNYGYTF.

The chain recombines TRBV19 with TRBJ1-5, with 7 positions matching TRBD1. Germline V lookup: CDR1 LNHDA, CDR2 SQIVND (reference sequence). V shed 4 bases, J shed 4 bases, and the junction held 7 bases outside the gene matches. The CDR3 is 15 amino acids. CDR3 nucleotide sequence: TGTGCCAGTAGTACCCCGTCCAGGGGGAATCAGCCCCAGCATTTT. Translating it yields CASSTPSRGNQPQHF.

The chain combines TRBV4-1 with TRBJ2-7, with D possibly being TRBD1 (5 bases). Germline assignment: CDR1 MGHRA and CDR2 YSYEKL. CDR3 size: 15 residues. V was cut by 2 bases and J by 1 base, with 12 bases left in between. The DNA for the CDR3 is TGCGCCAGCAGCCAACTGGGGCTCGGGTCCTACGAGCAGTACTTC. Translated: CASSQLGLGSYEQYF.

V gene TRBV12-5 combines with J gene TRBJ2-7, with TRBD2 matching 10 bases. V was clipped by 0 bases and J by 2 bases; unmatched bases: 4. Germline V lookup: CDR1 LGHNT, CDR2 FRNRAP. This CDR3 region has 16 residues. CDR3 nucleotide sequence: TGTGCTAGTGGTTTGGTACTTAGCGGGGGGCCCTACGAGCAGTACTTC. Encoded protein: CASGLVLSGGPYEQYF.